The clone carrying this T cell receptor beta chain was seen at least ten times. This record comes from a study of T cells in Graves' hyperthyroidism and ophthalmopathy. Germline lookup yields CDR1 MNHEY and CDR2 SMNVEV (reference sequence). Trimming left V 5 bases short and J 5 bases short, with 12 bases between. The CDR3 is 13 residues long. It was RNA transcripts that yielded the amplified TCR beta CDR3 regions. The TCR CDR3 was amplified in a first-round RT-PCR using the HTBI primer set. Each CDR3 protein is one row after TCRdb ran MiXCR on the multiplex PCR reads. The sample includes roughly 420,000 distinct CDR3 sequences, roughly 13% of them seen just once.

The TCR originated in a woman aged 18-35 years with Graves' hyperthyroidism. The V and J genes are TRBV27 and TRBJ1-2, with D possibly TRBD1 on 6 matching bases. The sequenced material came from blood. Here the CDR3 DNA reads TGTGCCAGCAGTCCGCAGGGGAGGTATGGCTACACCTTC. Translated: CASSPQGRYGYTF.